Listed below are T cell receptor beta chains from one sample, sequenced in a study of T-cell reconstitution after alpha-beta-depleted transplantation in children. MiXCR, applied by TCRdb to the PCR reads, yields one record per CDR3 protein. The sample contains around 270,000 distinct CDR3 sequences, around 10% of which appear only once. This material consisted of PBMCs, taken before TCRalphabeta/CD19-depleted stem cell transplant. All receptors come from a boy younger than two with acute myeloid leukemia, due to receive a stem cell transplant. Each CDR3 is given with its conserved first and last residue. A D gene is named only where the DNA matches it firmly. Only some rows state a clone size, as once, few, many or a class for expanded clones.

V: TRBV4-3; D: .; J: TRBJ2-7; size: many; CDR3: CASQDQGKRLSYEQYF; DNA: TGCGCCAGCCAAGATCAGGGAAAGCGGCTCTCCTACGAGCAGTACTTC
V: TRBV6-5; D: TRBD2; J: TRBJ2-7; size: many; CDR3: CASSYASGVIYEQYF; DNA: TGTGCCAGCAGTTACGCTAGCGGAGTCATCTACGAGCAGTACTTC
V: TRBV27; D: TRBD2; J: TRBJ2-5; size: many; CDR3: CASSLSPGGGAETQYF; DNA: TGTGCCAGCAGTTTATCGCCGGGCGGGGGGGCCGAGACCCAGTACTTC
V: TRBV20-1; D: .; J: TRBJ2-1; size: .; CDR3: CSARSIVKAEYNEQFF; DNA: TGCAGTGCTAGATCCATCGTCAAAGCGGAATACAATGAGCAGTTCTTC
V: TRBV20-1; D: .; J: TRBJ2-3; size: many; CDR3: CSARDRGGIRDTQYF; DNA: TGCAGTGCTAGAGACAGGGGGGGGATTAGAGATACGCAGTATTTT
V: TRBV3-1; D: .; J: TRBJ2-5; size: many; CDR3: CASSQRSAGTQYF; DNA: TGTGCCAGCAGCCAAAGATCGGCAGGGACCCAGTACTTC
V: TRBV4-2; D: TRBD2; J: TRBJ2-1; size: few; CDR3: CASSQNSGREHEQFF; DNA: TGTGCCAGCAGCCAGAACAGCGGGAGAGAACATGAGCAGTTCTTC
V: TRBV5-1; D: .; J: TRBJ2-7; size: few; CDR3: CASSLVTGRLRNEQYF; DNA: TGCGCCAGCAGCTTGGTTACAGGGAGGCTAAGAAACGAGCAGTACTTC
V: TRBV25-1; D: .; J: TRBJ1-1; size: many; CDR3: CASSEYGNTEAFF; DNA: TGTGCCAGCAGTGAGTATGGGAACACTGAAGCTTTCTTT
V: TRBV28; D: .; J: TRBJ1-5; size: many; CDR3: CASSLGHSDRSNQPQHF; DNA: TGTGCCAGCAGTTTGGGCCACAGCGACAGGAGCAATCAGCCCCAGCATTTT
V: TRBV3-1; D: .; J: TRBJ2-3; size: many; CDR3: CASSQDPRFTDTQYF; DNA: TGTGCCAGCAGCCAAGACCCGAGATTCACAGATACGCAGTATTTT
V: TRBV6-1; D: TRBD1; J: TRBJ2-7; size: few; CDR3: CASRSDRGPYEQYF; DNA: TGTGCCAGCAGGTCAGACAGGGGGCCCTACGAGCAGTACTTC
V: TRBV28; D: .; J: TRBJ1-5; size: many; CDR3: CASKGGSNQPQHF; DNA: TGTGCCAGCAAAGGGGGAAGCAATCAGCCCCAGCATTTT
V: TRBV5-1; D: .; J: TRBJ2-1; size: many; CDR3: CASSLVRGVDNEQFF; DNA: TGCGCCAGCAGCTTGGTAAGGGGGGTCGACAATGAGCAGTTCTTC
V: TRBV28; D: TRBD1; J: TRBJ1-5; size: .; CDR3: CASSLWGTGGLNQPQHF; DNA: TGTGCCAGCAGTTTATGGGGGACAGGGGGCCTAAATCAGCCCCAGCATTTT
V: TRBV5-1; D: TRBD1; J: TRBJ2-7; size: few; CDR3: CASSTGDISYEQYF; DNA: TGCGCCAGCAGTACAGGGGATATTTCCTACGAGCAGTACTTC
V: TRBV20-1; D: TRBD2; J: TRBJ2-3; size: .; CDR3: CSATLAGPADTQYF; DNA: TGCAGCGCCACTCTAGCGGGGCCCGCAGATACGCAGTATTTT
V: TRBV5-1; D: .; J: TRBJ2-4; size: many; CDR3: CASSENRGGIQYF; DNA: TGCGCCAGCAGCGAAAACAGGGGGGGCATTCAGTACTTC
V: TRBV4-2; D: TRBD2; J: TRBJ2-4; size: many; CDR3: CASSRPGLAAKNIQYF; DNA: TGTGCCAGCAGCCGGCCGGGACTAGCGGCCAAAAACATTCAGTACTTC
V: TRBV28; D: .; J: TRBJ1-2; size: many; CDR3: CASSSPGIGYTF; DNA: TGTGCCAGCAGCTCCCCCGGGATAGGCTACACCTTC
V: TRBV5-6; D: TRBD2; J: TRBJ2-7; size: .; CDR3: CASSLLFGEGIPYEQYF; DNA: TGTGCCAGCAGCTTGCTTTTTGGGGAGGGGATCCCCTACGAGCAGTACTTC
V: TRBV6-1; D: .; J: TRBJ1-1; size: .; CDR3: CASSKNGGLNTEAFF; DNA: TGTGCCAGCAGTAAGAACGGCGGGTTGAACACTGAAGCTTTCTTT
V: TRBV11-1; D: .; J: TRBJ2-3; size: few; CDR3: CASSSTLGLGEGTDTQYF; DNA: TGTGCCAGCAGTTCCACACTGGGCTTGGGGGAAGGGACAGATACGCAGTATTTT
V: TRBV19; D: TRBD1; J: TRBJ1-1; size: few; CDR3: CASSIGTGYGNTEAFF; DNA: TGTGCCAGTAGTATAGGGACAGGGTACGGGAACACTGAAGCTTTCTTT
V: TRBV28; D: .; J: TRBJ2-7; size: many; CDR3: CASSFSGVPPYEQYF; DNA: TGTGCCAGCAGTTTCTCCGGAGTTCCCCCCTACGAGCAGTACTTC
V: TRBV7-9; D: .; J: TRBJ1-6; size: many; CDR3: CASSLGFRDTHNSPLHF; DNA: TGTGCCAGCAGCTTAGGATTTCGGGACACCCATAATTCACCCCTCCACTTT
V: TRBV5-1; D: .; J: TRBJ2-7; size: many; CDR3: CASSLQDGYEQYF; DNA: TGCGCCAGCAGCTTGCAGGACGGCTACGAGCAGTACTTC
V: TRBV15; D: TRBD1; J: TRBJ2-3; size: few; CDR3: CATRESKTGNTQYF; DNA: TGTGCCACCCGAGAGAGCAAGACAGGGAATACGCAGTATTTT
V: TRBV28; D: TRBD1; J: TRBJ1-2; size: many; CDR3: CASSTGARGGYTF; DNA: TGTGCCAGCAGCACAGGGGCCCGGGGCGGCTACACCTTC
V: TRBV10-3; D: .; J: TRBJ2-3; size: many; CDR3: CAISDESVADTQYF; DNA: TGTGCCATCAGTGACGAGAGTGTGGCAGATACGCAGTATTTT
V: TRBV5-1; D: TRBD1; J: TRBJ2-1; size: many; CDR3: CASSSGQGARNEQFF; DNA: TGCGCCAGCAGCTCCGGACAGGGGGCGCGTAATGAGCAGTTCTTC
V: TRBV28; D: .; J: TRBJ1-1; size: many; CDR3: CASSPSGLANTEAFF; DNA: TGTGCCAGCAGTCCCTCAGGGCTGGCTAACACTGAAGCTTTCTTT
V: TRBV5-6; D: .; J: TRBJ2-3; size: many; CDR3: CASSLGGWSTDTQYF; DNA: TGTGCCAGCAGCTTGGGGGGATGGAGCACAGATACGCAGTATTTT
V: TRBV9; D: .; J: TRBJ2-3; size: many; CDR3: CASSVEDIRVVTDTQYF; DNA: TGTGCCAGCAGCGTAGAAGACATAAGAGTGGTAACAGATACGCAGTATTTT
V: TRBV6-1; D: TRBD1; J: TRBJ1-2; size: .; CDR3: CASSQGAFGYGYTF; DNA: TGTGCCAGCAGCCAGGGGGCCTTCGGCTATGGCTACACCTTC
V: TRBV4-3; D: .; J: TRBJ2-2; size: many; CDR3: CASSQDGTHTGELFF; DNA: TGCGCCAGCAGCCAAGACGGGACACACACCGGGGAGCTGTTTTTT
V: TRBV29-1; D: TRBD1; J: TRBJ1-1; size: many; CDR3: CSAGQVKDTEAFF; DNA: TGCAGCGCGGGACAGGTGAAAGACACTGAAGCTTTCTTT
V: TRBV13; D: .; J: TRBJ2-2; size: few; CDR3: CASSPDSPTGELFF; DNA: TGTGCCAGCAGCCCGGACAGTCCCACCGGGGAGCTGTTTTTT
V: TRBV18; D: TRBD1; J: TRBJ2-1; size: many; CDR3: CASSLPGQGAIEQFF; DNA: TGTGCCAGCTCACTTCCGGGACAGGGGGCAATAGAGCAGTTCTTC
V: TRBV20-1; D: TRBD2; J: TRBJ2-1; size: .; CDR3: CSFLTKREHRSYNEQFF; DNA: TGCAGTTTCCTGACTAAGCGGGAGCACCGCTCCTACAATGAGCAGTTCTTC
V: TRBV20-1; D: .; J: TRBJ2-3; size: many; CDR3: CSANSDRPGTDTQYF; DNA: TGCAGTGCTAATTCGGACAGACCAGGCACAGATACGCAGTATTTT